This note documents a single T cell receptor beta chain sequence. The antigen this receptor binds is unknown. Base quality data are lacking; no much larger clone is found one base away. The sample's time point, from its label and the paper: about 28 days (+/-7) after the second vaccine dose. AZD1222 recipients whose second dose came at about 4 weeks and those whose second dose came at about 12 weeks were combined into one group, since spike-specific TCR depth and breadth did not differ between the two schedules. Vaccinee samples were obtained from the UK trials COV001 and COV002, which included a single-blind randomized controlled phase 2/3 trial of AZD1222 (ChAdOx1 nCoV-19) in healthy adults. Trial participant PBMC samples were collected at day 0 and day 28 after the second dose for TCRbeta chain sequencing. The germline V gene yields SGHTA for CDR1 and FQGNSA for CDR2. The CDR3 holds 13 amino acids from the cysteine to the phenylalanine. Here the CDR3 DNA is all that survives: 39 bases in frame from base 1. Between the V and J ends, shortened by 3 bases and 5 bases respectively, the junction contains 10 bases.

This sample was taken from a study of T cell responses to AZD1222 COVID-19 vaccine (dated by TCRdb to the early 2020s). About the investigation overall: A total of around 240 trial participants underwent TCR sequencing, of whom some 200 had received two doses of AZD1222 and approximately 26 had received two doses of the MenACWY control vaccine. Trial participants were enrolled into age subgroups of 18-55, 56-69 and 70-plus years, which contained around 140, 26 and 57 TCR-sequenced participants, respectively. Findings and caveats that apply to the study as a whole: Nearly half of unique spike-specific TCRs reportedly recognized epitopes outside regions mutated in the B.1.351 and B.1.1.7 variants. Conclusions about previously exposed vaccinees are limited, since just five or six AZD1222 recipients were seropositive for SARS-CoV-2 at baseline. No day 14 peak-response samples were available, so repertoires were characterized only after the peak T cell response. Most participants were white British and females outnumbered males, and the authors suggested that clonal diversity may have been underestimated. In the small 56-69-year group, the increase in depth fell short of significance, most likely because of low power. Vaccine-associated CD4 TCRs spanned the whole spike protein, with dominant responses in regions 160-218 and 743-854. After two AZD1222 doses, both the breadth and the depth of spike-specific TCRs were significantly higher than at day 0 and than in MenACWY recipients.

The CDR3 regions of human TCRbeta chains were analyzed by immunosequencing. In the source study's methods: TCRs in the repertoires were compared against a reference library of SARS-CoV-2-specific TCRs that had been generated with the MIRA antigen-specificity platform. Breadth was defined as the fraction of unique TCRs that were SARS-CoV-2-associated. Depth was defined as the fraction of total T cells that were SARS-CoV-2-associated. Using the MIRA data, each spike-specific TCR was assigned both to the spike region to which the TCR was reactive and to a CD4 or CD8 class. Log10-transformed breadth and depth values were compared by one-way ANOVA with Sidak's multiple comparisons tests. In its TCRdb copy, this immuneACCESS table keeps in-frame sequences only and misses some clones. Where compared with another copy, unresolved V genes explain less than half of these, and the others have no known cause. From that table come the V and J calls and clone size; the DNA was used to work out D and trimming. The sample table contains about 130,000 clones; only one count was recorded for about 93% of them. The ten most abundant clones make up around 7.1% of the sample.

The chain couples TRBV7-2 to TRBJ2-5; TRBD2 could be the D gene, as 6 bases match. The clonotype originates from an adult who received the AZD1222 COVID-19 vaccine. Sequencing was performed on peripheral blood, taken 28 days after the second AZD1222 dose. In nucleotides, the sequence is TGTGCCAGCAGCTTGACTAGTGGGGAGACCCAGTACTTC. Its translation reads: CASSLTSGETQYF.